One sample yielded the 3 T cell receptor beta chains listed below, sequenced in a study of response to subunit inactivated influenza vaccine. TCRdb re-derived calls from the RT-PCR reads in MiXCR, one entry per CDR3 protein. The table has 400,000 to 650,000 distinct CDR3 sequences, approximately 7.2% seen once. The specimen comprised PBMCs from blood, sampled roughly 24 months after vaccination. The receptors were gathered from a man between 45 and 75 years old who received an inactivated influenza vaccine.

This chain uses TRBV11-2 with TRBJ1-3, with no clear D. CDR3 length: 16 residues. The ends were cut back, 0 bases at V and 4 bases at J, with 13 bases in the middle. Germline lookup yields CDR1 SGHAT and CDR2 FQNNGV. The CDR3 DNA reads TGTGCCAGCAGCTTAGATCGGGCAGGCACAGGAAACACCATATATTTT. Amino acid sequence: CASSLDRAGTGNTIYF. The full variable domain, completed using reference TRBV11-2 and TRBJ1-3, is EAGVAQSPRYKIIEKRQSVAFWCNPISGHATLYWYQQILGQGPKLLIQFQNNGVVDDSQLPKDRFSAERLKGVDSTLKIQPAKLEDSAVYLCASSLDRAGTGNTIYFGEGSWLTVV.

The chain carries TRBV14 and TRBJ2-7; D ambiguous. Trimming stripped 0 bases from V and 2 bases from J, with 17 bases between. The V gene's germline CDR1 is SGHDN and CDR2 FVKESK. The CDR3 runs 17 residues. CDR3: CASSQEGTTPLPYEQYF. The CDR3 region has the DNA TGTGCCAGCAGCCAAGAGGGCACAACACCCCTTCCCTACGAGCAGTACTTC.

The rearrangement joins TRBV5-1 to TRBJ2-7; maybe TRBD1 (7 bases). The CDR3 contains 16 residues. Germline V lookup: CDR1 SGHRS, CDR2 YFSETQ. V shed 2 bases and J shed 3 bases, with 18 bases lying between them. The CDR3 sequence is CASSLGTVGSGYEQYF. The DNA of the CDR3 is TGCGCCAGCAGCTTAGGGACAGTGGGTAGCGGCTACGAGCAGTACTTC.